These 32 T cell receptor beta chains were sequenced from one sample in a study of shared clonotypes between healthy human individuals. Terminally differentiated effector memory CD45RA+ cells were left out of the naive CD8 fraction, which was CD45RO-negative and positively selected for CCR7. The table came from immunoSEQ multiplex PCR; TCRdb's copy has only in-frame clones and leaves some out. This sample yields about 2.1 million clones, of which 85% to 95% are seen a single time; around 1.7% belongs to the top ten. Sequencing was done on a sample of naive CD8+ T cells from PBMCs. These receptors all stem from a man younger than 35 in good health. Some clones in this sample may be carry-over from other donors' samples.

V usage is TRBV7-2 and J usage is TRBJ1-5, with 8 bases matching TRBD1. The CDR3 totals 15 residues. Germline V gene sequence: CDR1 SGHTA, CDR2 FQGNSA. After removal of 3 bases from V and 3 bases from J, the junction contained 4 bases not matched to a gene. In DNA, the CDR3 is TGTGCCAGCAGCTTCGAGGACAGGGTCAATCAGCCCCAGCATTTT. Residues: CASSFEDRVNQPQHF.

The genes are TRBV9 and TRBJ2-3, with 7 bases matching TRBD2. Germline V gene data show CDR1 as SGDLS and CDR2 as YYNGEE. The CDR3 has 16 residues. J was trimmed by 0 bases and V by 0 bases; bases with no gene match: 4. CDR3 coding DNA: TGTGCCAGCAGCGTAGAAGGGAGGGTAAGCACAGATACGCAGTATTTT. Translated: CASSVEGRVSTDTQYF.

This chain connects TRBV10-3 to TRBJ1-1; D unresolved. The V gene lost 3 bases and the J gene lost 1 base, with 6 bases spanning the gap. The CDR3 has 13 residues. Germline loops: CDR1 ENHRY, CDR2 SYGVKD. The CDR3 DNA reads TGTGCCATCAGTGACAGTTCGAACACTGAAGCTTTCTTT. Encoded protein: CAISDSSNTEAFF.

The V and J genes are TRBV4-1 and TRBJ2-7, with no clear D. This CDR3 comprises 13 residues. The V end was cut by 3 bases, the J end by 3 bases, with 9 bases between. Looked up from germline, CDR1 is MGHRA and CDR2 is YSYEKL. CDR3 in DNA: TGCGCCAGCAGCCACGACAAAGTCTACGAGCAGTACTTC. Translated, it gives CASSHDKVYEQYF.

This clone appeared a single time. This sequence joins TRBV6-5 and TRBJ1-1; D remains ambiguous. Germline CDR1 and CDR2: MNHEY and SVGAGI. CDR3 length: 13 residues. Trimming pared 11 bases from V and 5 bases from J, leaving 18 bases between. The DNA for the CDR3 is TGTGCCTCCGGTAATGGGGTGCGGACTGAAGCTTTCTTT. It is translated as CASGNGVRTEAFF.

The rearrangement links TRBV11-2 to TRBJ2-2; TRBD1 matches 8 bases. The CDR3 extends over 15 amino acids. Germline CDR1 is SGHAT and CDR2 is FQNNGV. The trim removed 5 bases at V and 4 bases at J, leaving 6 bases unmatched. CDR3 amino acids: CASSHSGGGTGELFF. The CDR3 bases are TGTGCCAGCAGCCATTCAGGGGGCGGCACCGGGGAGCTGTTTTTT.

This clone was observed a single time. The gene calls are TRBV7-9 and TRBJ2-7; the D gene is possibly TRBD1 (6 bases). The V gene lost 0 bases and the J gene lost 7 bases, with 13 bases spanning the gap. Germline values: CDR1 SEHNR, CDR2 FQNEAQ (reference sequence). There are 14 residues in the CDR3. The CDR3 bases are TGTGCCAGCAGCTTAGCGCCAGGGGCTAAAGAGCAGTACTTC. It translates to CASSLAPGAKEQYF.

About this clone itself: Other DNA sequences in the same sample also yield this CDR3. The V call is TRBV6-5, the J call TRBJ1-2; 8 bases agree with TRBD1. The CDR3 sequence is 13 residues long. The V gene's germline CDR1 is MNHEY and CDR2 SVGAGI. V trimming: 2 bases; J trimming: 5 bases; junction bases outside the gene matches: 1. DNA of the CDR3: TGTGCCAGCAGTTACAGGACAGGGTATGGCTACACCTTC. This sequence encodes CASSYRTGYGYTF.

The chain links TRBV10-2 to TRBJ1-2; D unclear. With 3 bases removed from V and 5 bases from J, the gap between germline ends came to 13 bases. The CDR3 consists of 14 residues. In germline, CDR1 is WSHSY, CDR2 SAAADI. This CDR3 reads CASSEREGLYGYTF. The DNA of the CDR3 is TGCGCCAGCAGTGAAAGGGAGGGATTATATGGCTACACCTTC.

CDR3 sequence (DNA): TGTGCCAGCAGTCTATACCTAGCGGGAGGGTCCTACAATGAGCAGTTCTTC. Its translation: CASSLYLAGGSYNEQFF. The genes are TRBV27 and TRBJ2-1; 12 bases are a match to TRBD2. V lost 5 bases to trimming and J lost 1 base; unmatched junction nucleotides: 6. Germline V CDR1 and CDR2: MNHEY, SMNVEV (reference sequence). CDR3 size: 17 residues.

J is TRBJ2-1 and V is TRBV28; 7 bases map to TRBD1. Losses at the gene ends were 4 bases for V and 6 bases for J; bases not matched to a gene: 6. Looked up from germline, CDR1 is MDHEN and CDR2 is SYDVKM. The CDR3 sequence is 14 residues long. The CDR3 spells CASSSRDSVNEQFF. CDR3 in DNA: TGTGCCAGCAGTTCAAGGGACAGTGTCAATGAGCAGTTCTTC.

The rearrangement links TRBV11-3 to TRBJ2-2; 8 bases line up with TRBD2. The CDR3 runs to 16 residues. The V segment lost 5 bases and the J segment 4 bases; nucleotides outside the gene matches: 9. Germline assignment: CDR1 SGHNT and CDR2 YENEEA. This CDR3 is CASSRREGPGTGELFF. CDR3 sequence (DNA): TGTGCCAGCAGCCGCCGGGAGGGCCCCGGCACCGGGGAGCTGTTTTTT.

For this clone: At the DNA level, this CDR3 is encoded by other sequences in the same sample as well. The J gene is TRBJ1-1, the V gene TRBV15, with D possibly being TRBD1 (5 bases). V shed 1 base and J shed 0 bases, with 6 bases lying between them. Germline loops: CDR1 LNHNV, CDR2 YYDKDF (reference sequence). CDR3 length: 14 residues. DNA of the CDR3: TGTGCCACCAGCAGAGGGGGGTTGAACACTGAAGCTTTCTTT. Translating it yields CATSRGGLNTEAFF.

V and J are TRBV19 and TRBJ1-1; 7 positions match TRBD1. Trimming removed 6 bases from V and 1 base from J; junction bases left unmatched: 14. The CDR3 is 17 amino acids. CDR1 LNHDA and CDR2 SQIVND come from the germline V gene (reference sequence). Written as DNA, the CDR3 is TGTGCCAGTAGCCTAGAAGGGGGCAGGGACTGGAACACTGAAGCTTTCTTT. Residues: CASSLEGGRDWNTEAFF.

The CDR3 loop reads CASSSQQSHDARRTGELFF. CDR3 DNA: TGTGCCAGCAGCTCACAACAGAGCCACGATGCACGGAGGACCGGGGAGCTGTTTTTT. J is TRBJ2-2 and V is TRBV11-2; D possibly corresponds to TRBD2 (5 bases). This CDR3 is built from 19 residues. Germline CDR1 and CDR2: SGHAT and FQNNGV. Trimming removed 4 bases from V and 5 bases from J, with 26 bases in between.

This clone has just one count. The chain is built from TRBV13 and TRBJ2-7; the D is unclear. This CDR3 has 13 residues. With 0 bases removed from V and 3 bases from J, the gap between germline ends came to 6 bases. Looked up from germline, CDR1 is PRHDT and CDR2 is FYEKMQ (reference sequence). The CDR3 is CASSLGGVYEQYF. The CDR3, as DNA: TGTGCCAGCAGCTTAGGCGGTGTCTACGAGCAGTACTTC.

With respect to this clone: Different DNA sequences within this sample yield the same CDR3. This rearrangement joins TRBV7-9 to TRBJ2-7; tentatively, D is TRBD2 (6 bases). V was clipped by 3 bases and J by 3 bases, with 12 bases between them. The length of the CDR3 is 14 residues. CDR1 SEHNR and CDR2 FQNEAQ come from the germline V gene (reference sequence). CDR3 region: CASSFPGLGYEQYF. The DNA for the CDR3 is TGTGCCAGCAGCTTTCCGGGACTGGGCTACGAGCAGTACTTC.

The chain recombines TRBV4-3 with TRBJ2-7; 8 nucleotides align to TRBD1. The V gene's germline CDR1 is LGHNA and CDR2 YSLEER. Germline trimming cut 0 bases from V and 5 bases from J; bases unmatched to any gene: 6. The CDR3 consists of 15 residues. CDR3: CASSQEDRAAHEQYF. CDR3 in DNA: TGCGCCAGCAGCCAAGAGGACAGGGCGGCGCACGAGCAGTACTTC.

The table lists this clone with a count of one. The CDR3 DNA reads as TGTGCCAGCTCACTATCGCCGGGGGGCTGGTCAGATACGCAGTATTTT. Its translation is CASSLSPGGWSDTQYF. The genes are TRBV18 and TRBJ2-3, with a possible D match to TRBD2 (7 bases). V dropped 4 bases and J dropped 4 bases, with 18 bases sitting between them. CDR3 length: 16 amino acids. Germline V gene lookup returns CDR1 KGHSH and CDR2 LQKENI.

The chain combines TRBV7-9 with TRBJ2-1, with D possibly being TRBD1 (6 bases). CDR3 length: 13 amino acids. Germline lookup yields CDR1 SEHNR and CDR2 FQNEAQ (reference sequence). V lost 5 bases to trimming and J lost 6 bases, with 11 bases between them. The CDR3 is CASSPQGSNEQFF. The DNA for the CDR3 is TGTGCCAGCAGCCCGCAGGGGTCCAATGAGCAGTTCTTC.

This chain joins TRBV15 and TRBJ2-2; D is possibly TRBD2 (6 bases). Germline-derived CDR1 and CDR2 are LNHNV and YYDKDF (reference sequence). Trimming pared 8 bases from V and 5 bases from J, leaving 18 bases between. The CDR3 contains 15 residues. Here the CDR3 reads CATRGLEGRTGELFF. CDR3 bases: TGTGCCACCCGGGGGTTAGAGGGTAGAACCGGGGAGCTGTTTTTT.

In its sample, this clone was seen once. The chain's CDR3 is CATSGLYEKGPNEQFF. The CDR3 DNA follows: TGTGCCACCAGCGGCCTATACGAGAAGGGGCCCAATGAGCAGTTCTTC. The chain has TRBV15 and TRBJ2-1; a weak D match, TRBD1 (5 bases). The CDR3 is made up of 16 amino acids. In germline, CDR1 is LNHNV, CDR2 YYDKDF (reference sequence). V dropped 5 bases and J dropped 6 bases, with 20 bases sitting between them.

This rearrangement joins TRBV5-6 to TRBJ2-5; either TRBD1 or TRBD2 may fit D (5 bases each). CDR3 size: 11 residues. Trimming pared 3 bases from V and 5 bases from J, leaving 5 bases between. CDR1 SGHDT and CDR2 YYEEEE come from the germline V gene. The CDR3 region has the DNA TGTGCCAGCAGCTGGGGGGAGACCCAGTACTTC. This sequence encodes CASSWGETQYF. The variable domain in full, completed from reference TRBV5-6 and TRBJ2-5, reads DAGVTQSPTHLIKTRGQQVTLRCSPKSGHDTVSWYQQALGQGPQFIFQYYEEEERQRGNFPDRFSGHQFPNYSSELNVNALLLGDSALYLCASSWGETQYFGPGTRLLVL.

This chain connects TRBV28 to TRBJ2-7, with 7 bases lining up with TRBD1. The CDR3 is 16 amino acids. The trim removed 5 bases at V and 3 bases at J, leaving 13 bases unmatched. Germline V gives CDR1 MDHEN, CDR2 SYDVKM. The CDR3 is CASSTDRERHYYEQYF. The CDR3 nucleotides are TGTGCCAGCAGTACCGACAGGGAACGACACTACTACGAGCAGTACTTC.

This chain joins TRBV27 and TRBJ2-6; the D gene could be TRBD1 or TRBD2 (5 bases each). Between the trimmed V and J ends, which lost 2 bases and 4 bases, there was a span of 12 bases. Germline CDR1 is MNHEY and CDR2 is SMNVEV (reference sequence). CDR3 length: 16 residues. CDR3 nucleotides: TGTGCCAGCAGTTTAATAGCAGGGACCGGGGCCAACGTCCTGACTTTC. It translates to CASSLIAGTGANVLTF. Together with reference TRBV27 and TRBJ2-6, the CDR3 gives the full variable domain: EAQVTQNPRYLITVTGKKLTVTCSQNMNHEYMSWYRQDPGLGLRQIYYSMNVEVTDKGDVPEGYKVSRKEKRNFPLILESPSPNQTSLYFCASSLIAGTGANVLTFGAGSRLTVL.

V gene TRBV6-1 combines with J gene TRBJ2-7; no clear D. The CDR3 consists of 14 residues. The germline V and J ends were trimmed by 7 bases and 2 bases, with 15 bases remaining between them. The germline V gene has CDR1 MNHNS and CDR2 SASEGT. In DNA, the CDR3 is TGTGCCAGCACCGACCCCTTCAGCGCCTACGAGCAGTACTTC. Amino acid sequence: CASTDPFSAYEQYF.

This clone was seen only once. V is TRBV9 and J is TRBJ2-1; D remains unclear. V was cut by 4 bases and J by 9 bases, with 11 bases left in between. Germline V lookup: CDR1 SGDLS, CDR2 YYNGEE. This CDR3 comprises 12 residues. The CDR3 bases are TGTGCCAGCAGCTACTCGACTGGTGAGCAGTTCTTC. Its protein is CASSYSTGEQFF.

The chain uses TRBV9 and TRBJ2-7; D is possibly TRBD1 (5 bases). The CDR3 has 14 residues. Germline CDR1 is SGDLS and CDR2 is YYNGEE. The V end lost 3 bases, the J end lost 3 bases, and 13 bases lay between the germline ends. DNA of the CDR3: TGTGCCAGCAGCGAGGGGATACTCGGCTACGAGCAGTACTTC. Translating gives CASSEGILGYEQYF.

This clone was observed once. This chain joins TRBV7-9 and TRBJ1-1, with 7 bases aligning to TRBD1. The V gene end was trimmed by 5 bases and the J gene end by 5 bases; junction bases not matched to a gene: 17. Per the germline V gene, CDR1 is SEHNR and CDR2 is FQNEAQ (reference sequence). There are 17 residues in the CDR3. CDR3 sequence (DNA): TGTGCCAGCAGCCCGACTTCCTTCGGGACAGATGGGACTGAAGCTTTCTTT. Translating it yields CASSPTSFGTDGTEAFF.

This clone was picked up one time. The identical CDR3 is also encoded by other nucleotide sequences in the sample. V and J are TRBV6-5 and TRBJ2-7; perhaps D is TRBD1 or TRBD2 (5 bases each). CDR1 and CDR2 from the germline V gene are MNHEY and SVGAGI. Trimming took 6 bases from V and 0 from J, leaving 9 bases between them. The CDR3 runs 13 residues. The CDR3 loop reads CASRWGSSYEQYF. The CDR3 region has the DNA TGTGCCAGCAGATGGGGGAGCTCCTACGAGCAGTACTTC.

The chain links TRBV7-9 to TRBJ1-2; perhaps TRBD1 as D (5 bases). The V gene lost 7 bases and the J gene lost 6 bases, with 9 bases spanning the gap. Germline V gene sequence: CDR1 SEHNR, CDR2 FQNEAQ (reference sequence). The CDR3 loop spans 11 amino acids. CDR3 amino acids: CASIGGDGYTF. The CDR3 nucleotides are TGTGCCAGCATTGGGGGGGATGGCTACACCTTC.

As to this clone: The sample holds other DNA sequences that translate to the same CDR3. The V call is TRBV6-5, the J call TRBJ2-2; D possibly uses TRBD1 or TRBD2 (5 bases each). V lost 0 bases and J 4 bases, leaving 9 bases between the germline ends. There are 15 residues in the CDR3. Looked up from germline, CDR1 is MNHEY and CDR2 is SVGAGI. The CDR3 protein is CASSYSGESTGELFF. CDR3 DNA sequence: TGTGCCAGCAGTTACTCGGGGGAGAGCACCGGGGAGCTGTTTTTT.